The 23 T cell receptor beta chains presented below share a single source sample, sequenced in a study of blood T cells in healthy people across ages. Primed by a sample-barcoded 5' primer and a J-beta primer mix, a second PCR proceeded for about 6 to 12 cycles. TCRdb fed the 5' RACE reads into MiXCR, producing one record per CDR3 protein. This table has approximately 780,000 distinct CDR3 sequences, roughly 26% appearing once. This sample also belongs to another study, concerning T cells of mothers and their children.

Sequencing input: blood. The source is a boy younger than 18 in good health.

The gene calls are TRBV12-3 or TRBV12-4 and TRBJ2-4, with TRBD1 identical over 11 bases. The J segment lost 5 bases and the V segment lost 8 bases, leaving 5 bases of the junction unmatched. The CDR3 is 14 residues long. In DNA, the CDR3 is TGTGCCAGCGCCAGGACAGGGGGCGAAAACATTCAGTACTTC. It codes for CASARTGGENIQYF.

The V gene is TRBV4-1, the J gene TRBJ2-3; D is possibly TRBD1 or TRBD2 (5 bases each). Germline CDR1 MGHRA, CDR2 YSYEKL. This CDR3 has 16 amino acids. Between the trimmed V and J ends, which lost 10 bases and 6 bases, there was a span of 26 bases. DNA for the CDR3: TGCGCCACCGCCAGACTGGGACCGCAAACTGGGGATACGCAGTATTTT. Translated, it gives CATARLGPQTGDTQYF.

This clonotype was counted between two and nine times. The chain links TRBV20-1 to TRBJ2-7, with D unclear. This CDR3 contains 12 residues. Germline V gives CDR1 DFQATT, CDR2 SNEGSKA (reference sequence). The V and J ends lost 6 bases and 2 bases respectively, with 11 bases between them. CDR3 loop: CSASAVPYEQYF. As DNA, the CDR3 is TGCAGTGCGTCCGCCGTCCCCTACGAGCAGTACTTC.

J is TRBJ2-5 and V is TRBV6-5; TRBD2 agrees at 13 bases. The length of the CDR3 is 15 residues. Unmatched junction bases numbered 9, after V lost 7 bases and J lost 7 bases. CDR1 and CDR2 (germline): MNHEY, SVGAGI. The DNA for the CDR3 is TGTGCCAGCACCGTGACTAGCGGGGGGCCCGGGACCCAGTACTTC. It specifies CASTVTSGGPGTQYF.

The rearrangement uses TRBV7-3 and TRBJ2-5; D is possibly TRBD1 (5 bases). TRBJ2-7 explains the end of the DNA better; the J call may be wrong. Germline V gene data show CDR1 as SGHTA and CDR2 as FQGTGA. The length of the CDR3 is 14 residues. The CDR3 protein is CASSLDQGIYEQYF. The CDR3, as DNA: TGTGCCAGCAGCTTAGACCAGGGAATATACGAGCAGTACTTC.

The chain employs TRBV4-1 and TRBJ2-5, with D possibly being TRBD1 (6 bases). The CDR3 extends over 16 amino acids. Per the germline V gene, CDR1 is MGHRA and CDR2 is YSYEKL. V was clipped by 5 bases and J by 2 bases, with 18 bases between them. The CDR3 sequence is CASSSQRHRAQETQYF. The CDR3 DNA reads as TGCGCCAGCAGCTCCCAGCGCCACAGGGCACAAGAGACCCAGTACTTC.

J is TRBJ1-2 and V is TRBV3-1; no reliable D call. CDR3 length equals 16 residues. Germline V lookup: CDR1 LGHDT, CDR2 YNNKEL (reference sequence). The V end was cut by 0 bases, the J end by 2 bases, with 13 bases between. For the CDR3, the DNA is TGTGCCAGCAGCCAAGAACTCTACGCGGCGAACTATGGCTACACCTTC. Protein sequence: CASSQELYAANYGYTF.

CDR3 coding DNA: TGTGCCAGCAGTACCTTACAGGGACCTTATGGCTACACCTTC. The encoded protein is CASSTLQGPYGYTF. This chain links TRBV6-5 with TRBJ1-2, with D possibly being TRBD1 (6 bases). CDR3 length equals 14 residues. V lost 5 bases and J 5 bases, leaving 15 bases between the germline ends. The germline V gene has CDR1 MNHEY and CDR2 SVGAGI.

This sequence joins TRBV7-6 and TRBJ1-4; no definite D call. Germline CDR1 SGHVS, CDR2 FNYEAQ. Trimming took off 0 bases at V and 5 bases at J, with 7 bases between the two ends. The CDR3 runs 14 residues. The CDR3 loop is CASSLAGLNEKLFF. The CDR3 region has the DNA TGTGCCAGCAGCTTAGCAGGGCTCAATGAAAAACTGTTTTTT.

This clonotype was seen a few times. CDR3 nucleotides: TGTGCCATCAGGCTAGCGGGGGGAGCTAATGAGCAGTTCTTC. As protein: CAIRLAGGANEQFF. The chain carries TRBV10-3 and TRBJ2-1; the match to TRBD2 covers 11 bases. The CDR3 runs 14 residues. Germline-derived CDR1 and CDR2 are ENHRY and SYGVKD. V was pared by 6 bases and J by 7 bases, with 5 bases of the junction left unmatched.

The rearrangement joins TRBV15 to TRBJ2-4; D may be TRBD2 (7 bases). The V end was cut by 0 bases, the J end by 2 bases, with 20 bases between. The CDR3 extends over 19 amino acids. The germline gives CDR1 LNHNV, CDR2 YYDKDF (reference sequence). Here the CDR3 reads CATSRDLGGAELTKNIQYF. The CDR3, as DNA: TGTGCCACCAGCAGAGACTTGGGGGGGGCGGAATTGACCAAAAACATTCAGTACTTC.

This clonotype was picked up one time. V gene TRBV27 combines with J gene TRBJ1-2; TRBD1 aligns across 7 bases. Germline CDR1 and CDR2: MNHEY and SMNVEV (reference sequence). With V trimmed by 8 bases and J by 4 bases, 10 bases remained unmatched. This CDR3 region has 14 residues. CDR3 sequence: CASSPTGTIYGYTF. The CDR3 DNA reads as TGTGCCAGCTCTCCGACAGGGACCATCTATGGCTACACCTTC.

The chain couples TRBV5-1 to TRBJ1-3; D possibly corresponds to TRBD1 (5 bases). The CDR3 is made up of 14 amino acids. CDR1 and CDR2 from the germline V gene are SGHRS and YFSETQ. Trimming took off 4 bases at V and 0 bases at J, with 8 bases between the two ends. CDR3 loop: CASSDGGSGNTIYF. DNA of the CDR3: TGCGCCAGCAGCGATGGGGGCTCTGGAAACACCATATATTTT.

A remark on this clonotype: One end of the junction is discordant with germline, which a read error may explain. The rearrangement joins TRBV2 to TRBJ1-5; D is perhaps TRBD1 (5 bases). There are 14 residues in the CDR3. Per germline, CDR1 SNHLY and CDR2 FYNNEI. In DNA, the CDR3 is TGTGCCACCAGTCCCGGGGCGATCAATCAGCCCCAGCATTTT. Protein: CATSPGAINQPQHF.

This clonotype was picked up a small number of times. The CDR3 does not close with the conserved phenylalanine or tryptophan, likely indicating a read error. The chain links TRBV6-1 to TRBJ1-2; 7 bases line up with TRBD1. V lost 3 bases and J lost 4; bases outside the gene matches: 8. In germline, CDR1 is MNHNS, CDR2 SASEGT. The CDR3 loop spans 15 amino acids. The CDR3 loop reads CASSDGGQSTYGYTI. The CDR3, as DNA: TGTGCCAGCAGTGATGGGGGACAGTCTACCTATGGCTACACCATC.

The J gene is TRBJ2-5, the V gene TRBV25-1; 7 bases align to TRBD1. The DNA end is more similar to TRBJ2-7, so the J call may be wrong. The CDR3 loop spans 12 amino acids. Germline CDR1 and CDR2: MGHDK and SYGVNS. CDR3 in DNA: TGTGCCAGCGGAAACAGGGGCGACGAGCAGTACTTC. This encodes CASGNRGDEQYF.

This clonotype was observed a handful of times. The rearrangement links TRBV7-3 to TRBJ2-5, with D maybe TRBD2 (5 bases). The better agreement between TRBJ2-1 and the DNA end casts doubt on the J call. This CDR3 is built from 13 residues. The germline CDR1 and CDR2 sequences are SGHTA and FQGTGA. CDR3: CASSRGREGEQFF. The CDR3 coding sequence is TGTGCCAGCAGCCGAGGACGGGAAGGTGAGCAGTTCTTC.

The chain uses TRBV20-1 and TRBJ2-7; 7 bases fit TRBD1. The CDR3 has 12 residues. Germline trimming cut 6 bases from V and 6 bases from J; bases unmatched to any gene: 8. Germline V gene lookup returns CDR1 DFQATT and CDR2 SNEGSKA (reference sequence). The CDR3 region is CSAKGQPCEQYF. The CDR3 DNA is TGCAGTGCCAAGGGACAGCCCTGCGAGCAGTACTTC.

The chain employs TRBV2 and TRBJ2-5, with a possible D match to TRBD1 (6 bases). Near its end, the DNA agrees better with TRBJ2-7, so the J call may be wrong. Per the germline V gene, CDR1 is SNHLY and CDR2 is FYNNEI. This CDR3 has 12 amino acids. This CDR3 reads CASRYQGSEQYF. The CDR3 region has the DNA TGTGCCAGCAGGTATCAGGGGTCCGAGCAGTACTTC.

The CDR3 DNA follows: TGCGCCAGCAGCCAAGTTATAAGGCAGGGCGGGCGTGGCTACACCTTC. This translates into CASSQVIRQGGRGYTF. The chain carries TRBV4-1 and TRBJ1-2; maybe TRBD1 (5 bases). This CDR3 region has 16 residues. Germline values: CDR1 MGHRA, CDR2 YSYEKL. The V and J ends lost 1 base and 7 bases respectively, with 19 bases between them.

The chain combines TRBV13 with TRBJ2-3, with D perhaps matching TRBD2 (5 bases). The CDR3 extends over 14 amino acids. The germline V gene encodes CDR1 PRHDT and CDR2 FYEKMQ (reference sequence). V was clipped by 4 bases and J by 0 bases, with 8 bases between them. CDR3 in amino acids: CASSSGWSTDTQYF. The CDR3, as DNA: TGTGCCAGCAGCTCGGGGTGGAGCACAGATACGCAGTATTTT.

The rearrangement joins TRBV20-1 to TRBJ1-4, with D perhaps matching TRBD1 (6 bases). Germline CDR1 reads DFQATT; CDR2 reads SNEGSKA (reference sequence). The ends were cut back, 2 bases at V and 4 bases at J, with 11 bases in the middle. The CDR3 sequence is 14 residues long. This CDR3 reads CSARSTGGNEKLFF. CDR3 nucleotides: TGCAGTGCTAGATCGACAGGCGGTAATGAAAAACTGTTTTTT.

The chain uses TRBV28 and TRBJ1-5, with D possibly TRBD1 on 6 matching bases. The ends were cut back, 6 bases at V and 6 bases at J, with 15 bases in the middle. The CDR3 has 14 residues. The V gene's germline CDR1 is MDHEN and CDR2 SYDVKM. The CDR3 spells CASRVPGDGQPQHF. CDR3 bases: TGTGCCAGCAGGGTCCCAGGGGACGGTCAGCCCCAGCATTTT.